These 30 T cell receptor beta chains came from one sample sequenced in a study of T cells in Graves' hyperthyroidism and ophthalmopathy. TCR beta CDR3 sequences were amplified from RNA transcripts. HTBI primers were the set used in a first-round RT-PCR of the TCR CDR3. TCRdb recomputed calls from the multiplex PCR reads with MiXCR, one row per CDR3 protein. Here the sample spans nearly 600,000 distinct CDR3 sequences, 12% to 15% being singletons. The sequenced sample was blood. These receptors came from a woman under 30 with Graves' ophthalmopathy.

This clonotype was seen at least ten times. The chain links TRBV27 to TRBJ2-1; D may be TRBD2 (6 bases). V lost 7 bases, J lost 8 bases, and 9 bases lay in between. From germline, CDR1 is MNHEY and CDR2 SMNVEV (reference sequence). The length of the CDR3 is 11 residues. CDR3 DNA: TGTGCCAGCATGCGGGGTTATGAGCAGTTCTTC. Residues: CASMRGYEQFF.

This chain uses TRBV6-6 with TRBJ2-7, with D possibly TRBD1 on 5 matching bases. The V gene lost 2 bases and the J gene lost 4 bases, with 15 bases spanning the gap. In germline, CDR1 is MNHNY, CDR2 SVGAGI (reference sequence). CDR3 length equals 15 residues. DNA of the CDR3: TGTGCCAGCAGTTACATGCGACAGTTGGGGTACGAGCAGTACTTC. Its translation is CASSYMRQLGYEQYF.

This clonotype was recorded many times. The chain employs TRBV28 and TRBJ1-1; D not certain. CDR1 is MDHEN, CDR2 SYDVKM, per germline. V dropped 5 bases and J dropped 0 bases, with 16 bases sitting between them. This CDR3 is built from 16 residues. The CDR3 DNA reads TGTGCCAGCAGTCTCTACCTCGGCGGGATGAACACTGAAGCTTTCTTT. This gives the protein CASSLYLGGMNTEAFF.

In this sample, this clonotype turned up many times. This chain joins TRBV20-1 and TRBJ2-7; no clear D. With 3 bases removed from V and 0 bases from J, the gap between germline ends came to 6 bases. In germline, CDR1 is DFQATT, CDR2 SNEGSKA (reference sequence). The CDR3 extends over 12 amino acids. CDR3 loop: CSARSLSYEQYF. CDR3 nucleotides: TGCAGTGCTAGGTCCCTCTCCTACGAGCAGTACTTC.

The table lists this clonotype with a count of one. A much larger clone lies a single base off, so this may be a read error. The J gene is TRBJ1-1, the V gene TRBV10-3, with D perhaps matching TRBD1 (5 bases). The CDR3 covers 15 residues. Germline loops: CDR1 ENHRY, CDR2 SYGVKD. Between the trimmed V and J ends, which lost 3 bases and 1 base, there was a span of 12 bases. The CDR3 here is CAISDSLGGNTEAFF. As DNA, the CDR3 is TGTGCCATCAGTGATTCCCTGGGGGGGAACACTGAAGCTTTCTTT.

This clonotype was detected ten times or more. V is TRBV9 and J is TRBJ1-1; maybe TRBD1 (6 bases). CDR1 is SGDLS and CDR2 is YYNGEE in the germline V gene. The CDR3 is 18 residues long. V lost 3 bases and J 0 bases, leaving 21 bases between the germline ends. CDR3 sequence: CASSGPLGGPTMNTEAFF. The CDR3 coding sequence is TGTGCCAGCAGCGGGCCTTTAGGGGGACCAACTATGAACACTGAAGCTTTCTTT. Full variable domain (rest looked up from reference TRBV9 and TRBJ1-1): DSGVTQTPKHLITATGQRVTLRCSPRSGDLSVYWYQQSLDQGLQFLIQYYNGEERAKGNILERFSAQQFPDLHSELNLSSLELGDSALYFCASSGPLGGPTMNTEAFFGQGTRLTVV.

The chain employs TRBV7-3 and TRBJ2-1; possible D gene TRBD2, 6 bases. There are 14 residues in the CDR3. Deletions cut 4 bases from V and 5 bases from J, with 12 bases between. Germline CDR1 reads SGHTA; CDR2 reads FQGTGA. The CDR3 sequence is CASSSGTSNNEQFF. The CDR3 bases are TGTGCCAGCAGCTCCGGGACTTCTAACAATGAGCAGTTCTTC.

About this clonotype itself: A read error is possible here, since a much larger clone lies one base away. The CDR3 end shows no conserved phenylalanine or tryptophan, and so a read error is likely. The rearrangement uses TRBV27 and TRBJ2-7, with 12 nucleotides matching TRBD2. CDR3 length: 17 amino acids. Germline V gene sequence: CDR1 MNHEY, CDR2 SMNVEV (reference sequence). J gave up 2 bases and V 3 bases, and 8 bases lay outside the gene matches. CDR3 in amino acids: CASSFTGLAGPTYEQYS. CDR3 DNA sequence: TGTGCCAGCAGTTTCACAGGACTAGCGGGACCTACCTACGAGCAGTACTCC.

This clonotype was observed many times. This chain uses TRBV12-3 or TRBV12-4 with TRBJ1-1; D remains ambiguous. V gave up 6 bases and J gave up 9 bases, with 14 bases separating them. CDR3 length: 12 amino acids. CDR3 in amino acids: CASRGFAAKAFF. In DNA form, the CDR3 reads TGTGCCAGCAGGGGGTTTGCGGCTAAAGCTTTCTTT.

The chain links TRBV3-1 to TRBJ2-3; 12 nucleotides match TRBD2. Germline CDR1 and CDR2: LGHDT and YNNKEL (reference sequence). V lost 1 base and J lost 2; bases outside the gene matches: 1. The CDR3 loop spans 16 amino acids. CDR3 loop: CASSQASGRATDTQYF. The DNA of the CDR3 is TGTGCCAGCAGCCAAGCTAGCGGGAGGGCCACAGATACGCAGTATTTT.

The genes are TRBV4-1 and TRBJ2-6, with 8 bases that match TRBD1. J gave up 0 bases and V 1 base, and 11 bases lay outside the gene matches. CDR1 and CDR2 (germline): MGHRA, YSYEKL. This CDR3 spans 20 amino acids. CDR3 DNA: TGCGCCAGCAGCCAAGGATGGGCAAGGACAGGGTCCTCTGGGGCCAACGTCCTGACTTTC. Translation: CASSQGWARTGSSGANVLTF.

This clonotype was counted only a few times. The J gene is TRBJ1-1, the V gene TRBV9; D possibly corresponds to TRBD1 (5 bases). Germline V CDR1 and CDR2: SGDLS, YYNGEE. The V and J ends lost 0 bases and 5 bases respectively, with 23 bases between them. The CDR3 runs 18 residues. In DNA form, the CDR3 reads TGTGCCAGCAGCGTAGGTTCGGGACCGATGAGGCGGGAGACTGAAGCTTTCTTT. Translation gives CASSVGSGPMRRETEAFF.

This clonotype was picked up many times. The V and J genes are TRBV6-1 and TRBJ1-1; TRBD1 is a possible D gene (5 bases). Germline CDR1 and CDR2: MNHNS and SASEGT. V was trimmed by 6 bases and J by 0 bases, leaving 11 bases between them. The CDR3 is 14 residues long. CDR3 sequence: CASSRSGLNTEAFF. The CDR3 coding sequence is TGTGCCAGCAGCCGATCAGGGTTGAACACTGAAGCTTTCTTT.

This clonotype was counted at least ten times. This sequence joins TRBV2 and TRBJ2-3; TRBD2 agrees at 8 bases. Germline V gene data show CDR1 as SNHLY and CDR2 as FYNNEI. Trimming cost V 1 base and J 2 bases; bases outside gene matches: 5. This CDR3 has 16 amino acids. The CDR3 reads CASSEGPGGPTDTQYF. Written as DNA, the CDR3 is TGTGCCAGCAGTGAAGGCCCGGGAGGGCCCACAGATACGCAGTATTTT.

This clonotype was counted many times. The chain links TRBV12-3 or TRBV12-4 to TRBJ2-5; D is unclear. This CDR3 has 15 amino acids. The V end lost 5 bases, the J end lost 3 bases, and 16 bases lay between the germline ends. In nucleotides, the CDR3 is TGTGCCAGCAGTCATACTGCGTCTGTCAAAGAGACCCAGTACTTC. It encodes CASSHTASVKETQYF.

This clonotype was picked up many times. The gene calls are TRBV20-1 and TRBJ1-2; D not resolved. Germline-derived CDR1 and CDR2 are DFQATT and SNEGSKA (reference sequence). This CDR3 region has 13 residues. Trimming removed 0 bases from V and 2 bases from J, with 7 bases in between. CDR3 in DNA: TGCAGTGCTAGAGATCCGGGGAACTATGGCTACACCTTC. This translates into CSARDPGNYGYTF.

This clonotype was seen ten or more times. The chain has TRBV13 and TRBJ2-1, with D perhaps matching TRBD2 (6 bases). The CDR3 is 14 residues long. The V and J ends lost 4 bases and 4 bases respectively, with 11 bases between them. CDR1 is PRHDT, CDR2 FYEKMQ, per germline (reference sequence). CDR3 loop: CASSSPTRYNEQFF. CDR3 sequence (DNA): TGTGCCAGCAGCTCGCCGACTAGGTACAATGAGCAGTTCTTC. Together with reference TRBV13 and TRBJ2-1, the CDR3 gives the full variable domain: AAGVIQSPRHLIKEKRETATLKCYPIPRHDTVYWYQQGPGQDPQFLISFYEKMQSDKGSIPDRFSAQQFSDYHSELNMSSLELGDSALYFCASSSPTRYNEQFFGPGTRLTVL.

V gene TRBV4-1 combines with J gene TRBJ2-2; possibly TRBD1 for D (6 bases). Germline loops: CDR1 MGHRA, CDR2 YSYEKL. V was clipped by 0 bases and J by 0 bases, with 8 bases between them. The length of the CDR3 is 16 residues. As DNA, the CDR3 is TGCGCCAGCAGCCAAGAAGGACAGACGAACACCGGGGAGCTGTTTTTT. Amino acid sequence: CASSQEGQTNTGELFF.

This clonotype was found many times. This chain connects TRBV15 to TRBJ2-7; possibly TRBD1 or TRBD2 for D (7 bases each). V gave up 3 bases and J gave up 6 bases, with 21 bases separating them. The length of the CDR3 is 16 residues. Germline CDR1 reads LNHNV; CDR2 reads YYDKDF (reference sequence). In DNA, the CDR3 is TGTGCCACCAGCAGGTGGACGCAGGGGGGCGGGGGCGAGCAGTACTTC. It yields the protein CATSRWTQGGGGEQYF.

This sequence joins TRBV7-9 and TRBJ2-2; D ambiguous. CDR1 and CDR2 (germline): SEHNR, FQNEAQ (reference sequence). The CDR3 length is 14 residues. Trimming took 4 bases from V and 7 from J, leaving 13 bases between them. The CDR3 region is CASSSNVGLGELFF. The CDR3 nucleotides read TGTGCCAGCAGCTCGAACGTAGGGCTCGGGGAGCTGTTTTTT.

This clonotype appeared many times. This chain joins TRBV28 and TRBJ2-7, with 11 bases that match TRBD1. The CDR3 extends over 16 amino acids. V gave up 3 bases and J gave up 5 bases; unmatched junction bases: 9. Looked up from germline, CDR1 is MDHEN and CDR2 is SYDVKM. The CDR3 protein is CASSFQPWTGGDEQYF. The CDR3 DNA follows: TGTGCCAGCAGTTTCCAGCCCTGGACAGGGGGCGACGAGCAGTACTTC. Drawing the rest from reference TRBV28 and TRBJ2-7, the complete variable domain is DVKVTQSSRYLVKRTGEKVFLECVQDMDHENMFWYRQDPGLGLRLIYFSYDVKMKEKGDIPEGYSVSREKKERFSLILESASTNQTSMYLCASSFQPWTGGDEQYFGPGTRLTVT.

This clonotype was recorded many times. This chain uses TRBV7-9 with TRBJ2-1; 8 bases align to TRBD2. Unmatched junction bases numbered 10, after V lost 2 bases and J lost 4 bases. CDR3 length: 17 residues. Germline V lookup: CDR1 SEHNR, CDR2 FQNEAQ (reference sequence). The CDR3 is CASSLRWMREDYNEQFF. The CDR3 DNA sequence: TGTGCCAGCAGCTTAAGATGGATGCGGGAGGATTACAATGAGCAGTTCTTC.

The V gene is TRBV3-1, the J gene TRBJ1-4; 10 nucleotides match TRBD1. The CDR3 extends over 14 amino acids. Trimming took 4 bases from V and 8 from J; bases not matched to a gene: 4. CDR1 is LGHDT and CDR2 is YNNKEL in the germline V gene (reference sequence). CDR3 nucleotide sequence: TGTGCCAGCAGCCCCGGGACAGGGGTGGAAAAACTGTTTTTT. Translating gives CASSPGTGVEKLFF.

Many counts were recorded for this clonotype. This sequence joins TRBV11-2 and TRBJ2-5; no clear D. This CDR3 comprises 13 residues. In germline, CDR1 is SGHAT, CDR2 FQNNGV. Trimming removed 5 bases at V and 4 bases at J, with 11 bases between. CDR3 sequence: CASSQEWGETQYF. The CDR3 coding sequence is TGTGCCAGCAGCCAGGAGTGGGGAGAGACCCAGTACTTC.

In this sample, this clonotype turned up many times. The genes are TRBV24-1 and TRBJ2-1; 10 nucleotides agree with TRBD2. V shed 4 bases, J shed 4 bases, and the junction held 6 bases outside the gene matches. The CDR3 totals 16 residues. Germline CDR1 and CDR2: KGHDR and SFDVKD. CDR3 sequence reads: CATSDPTSGTYNEQFF. CDR3 nucleotide sequence: TGTGCCACCAGTGACCCTACTAGCGGGACTTACAATGAGCAGTTCTTC.

The rearrangement joins TRBV6-2 or TRBV6-3 to TRBJ1-1, with D unresolved. The CDR3 covers 13 residues. Looked up from germline, CDR1 is MNHEY and CDR2 is SVGEGT. The germline V and J ends were trimmed by 5 bases and 11 bases, with 18 bases remaining between them. In DNA form, the CDR3 reads TGTGCCAGCAGTGACGAACCTAAATTTGAGGCTTTCTTT. Its protein product is CASSDEPKFEAFF.

This clonotype was seen ten or more times. The chain carries TRBV6-1 and TRBJ2-7; 9 nucleotides agree with TRBD1. The CDR3 consists of 14 residues. Germline trimming cut 4 bases from V and 5 bases from J; bases unmatched to any gene: 6. Germline CDR1 reads MNHNS; CDR2 reads SASEGT. CDR3 in DNA: TGTGCCAGCAGTGGACGACAGGGGGTGGACGAGCAGTACTTC. As protein: CASSGRQGVDEQYF.

This clonotype was recorded at least ten times. The chain has TRBV6-1 and TRBJ2-7, with TRBD2 matching 10 bases. V gave up 5 bases and J gave up 3 bases; unmatched junction bases: 16. This CDR3 is built from 18 residues. The V gene's germline CDR1 is MNHNS and CDR2 SASEGT. The DNA for the CDR3 is TGTGCCAGCAGTACCGACCCTTCTGGGACTAGCGCCTACTACGAGCAGTACTTC. As protein: CASSTDPSGTSAYYEQYF.

This clonotype was picked up many times. The V call is TRBV20-1, the J call TRBJ2-1; TRBD2 aligns across 9 bases. The V gene end was trimmed by 3 bases and the J gene end by 6 bases; junction bases not matched to a gene: 6. Germline V gene data show CDR1 as DFQATT and CDR2 as SNEGSKA (reference sequence). The CDR3 runs 14 residues. The CDR3 loop is CSASLAGVSNEQFF. The CDR3 coding sequence is TGCAGTGCTAGCTTAGCGGGAGTTAGCAATGAGCAGTTCTTC.

The CDR3 region is CASSYSGRSHGTGANQPQHF. In nucleotides, the CDR3 is TGTGCCAGCAGTTACTCGGGGCGATCGCATGGGACAGGGGCCAATCAGCCCCAGCATTTT. The genes are TRBV6-5 and TRBJ1-5; 10 bases map to TRBD1. The CDR3 runs 20 residues. V was pared by 0 bases and J by 3 bases, with 14 bases of the junction left unmatched. CDR1 is MNHEY and CDR2 is SVGAGI in the germline V gene.